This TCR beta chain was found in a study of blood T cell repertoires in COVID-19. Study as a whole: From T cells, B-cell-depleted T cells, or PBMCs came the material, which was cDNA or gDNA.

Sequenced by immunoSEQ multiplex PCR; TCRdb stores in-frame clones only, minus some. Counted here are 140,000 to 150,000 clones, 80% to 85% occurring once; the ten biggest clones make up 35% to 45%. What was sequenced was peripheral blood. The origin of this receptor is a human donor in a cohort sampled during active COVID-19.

This CDR3 reads CASKRNTGELFF. The CDR3 nucleotides read TGCGCCAGCAAGCGGAACACCGGGGAGCTGTTTTTT. This chain uses TRBV5-1 with TRBJ2-2; D unclear. V was pared by 6 bases and J by 1 base, with 4 bases between. Per the germline V gene, CDR1 is SGHRS and CDR2 is YFSETQ. The CDR3 runs to 12 residues.